The 11 T cell receptor beta chains given below trace back to one sample, sequenced in a study of shared clonotypes between healthy human individuals. Naivety among CD8 cells was defined by CD45RO negativity and positive CCR7 selection, thereby excluding terminally differentiated effector memory CD45RA+ cells. Profiling relied on immunoSEQ multiplex PCR, and the TCRdb table lists in-frame clones only, not all of them. Here the sample spans under 1 million clones, roughly 92% being singletons. Sequenced material: naive CD8+ T cells sorted from blood. The receptors stem from a man aged 25 to 40 in good health.

This clone was seen once. The V call is TRBV2, the J call TRBJ2-2; 9 bases fit TRBD1. Germline values: CDR1 SNHLY, CDR2 FYNNEI. The V segment lost 3 bases and the J segment 6 bases; nucleotides outside the gene matches: 14. The length of the CDR3 is 18 residues. CDR3 loop: CASSDPLRDRARAGELFF. DNA of the CDR3: TGTGCCAGCAGTGACCCCCTGAGGGACAGGGCGAGAGCCGGGGAGCTGTTTTTT.

The gene calls are TRBV7-3 and TRBJ2-3; TRBD2 matches 9 bases. The CDR3 covers 17 residues. The J segment lost 4 bases and the V segment lost 5 bases, leaving 13 bases of the junction unmatched. Germline lookup yields CDR1 SGHTA and CDR2 FQGTGA. DNA of the CDR3: TGTGCCAGCAGCCTACCCCTCTTAGCGGGAGCGTCAGATACGCAGTATTTT. This codes for CASSLPLLAGASDTQYF.

The genes are TRBV20-1 and TRBJ1-2; TRBD1 matches at 7 bases. This CDR3 has 11 residues. After removal of 6 bases from V and 7 bases from J, the junction contained 5 bases not matched to a gene. Germline-derived CDR1 and CDR2 are DFQATT and SNEGSKA (reference sequence). CDR3 protein: CSATRQGGYTF. As DNA, the CDR3 is TGCAGTGCGACCCGACAGGGTGGCTACACCTTC.

The genes are TRBV14 and TRBJ1-4, with a tentative D call TRBD1 (5 bases). CDR3 length equals 15 residues. V lost 1 base, J lost 9 bases, and 15 bases lay in between. CDR1 SGHDN and CDR2 FVKESK come from the germline V gene. The CDR3 loop is CASSQAEGRRKKLFF. The DNA of the CDR3 is TGTGCCAGCAGCCAAGCGGAGGGACGGAGGAAAAAACTGTTTTTT.

V gene TRBV10-3 combines with J gene TRBJ2-2; D call uncertain. Germline V gene sequence: CDR1 ENHRY, CDR2 SYGVKD. The V end was cut by 6 bases, the J end by 3 bases, with 11 bases between. This CDR3 has 14 residues. The CDR3 spells CAIRSTSDTGELFF. CDR3 DNA sequence: TGTGCCATCAGAAGCACGTCGGACACCGGGGAGCTGTTTTTT.

This clone was seen a handful of times. V and J are TRBV19 and TRBJ1-2; D perhaps matches TRBD1 (5 bases). Germline V gives CDR1 LNHDA, CDR2 SQIVND (reference sequence). V was pared by 10 bases and J by 5 bases, with 11 bases between. The CDR3 loop spans 11 amino acids. The CDR3 spells CAKRDFYGYTF. For the CDR3, the DNA is TGTGCCAAGAGGGACTTTTATGGCTACACCTTC.

The J gene is TRBJ2-7, the V gene TRBV27, with 7 bases matching TRBD2. The CDR3 is made up of 16 amino acids. V shed 5 bases and J 0 bases; nucleotides not matched to a gene: 10. CDR1 and CDR2 (germline): MNHEY, SMNVEV (reference sequence). The CDR3 DNA reads as TGTGCCAGCAGTAGATCAAAACTAGCGTCCTCCTACGAGCAGTACTTC. It specifies CASSRSKLASSYEQYF.

The V gene is TRBV7-6, the J gene TRBJ2-3; 11 bases match TRBD2. V trimming: 1 base; J trimming: 6 bases; junction bases outside the gene matches: 6. There are 16 residues in the CDR3. In germline, CDR1 is SGHVS, CDR2 FNYEAQ. The CDR3 DNA reads TGTGCCAGCAGCTTAGTTCTAGCGGGAGGTATGGATACGCAGTATTTT. This encodes CASSLVLAGGMDTQYF.

V usage is TRBV2 and J usage is TRBJ2-7; no clear D gene. The CDR3 contains 13 residues. Looked up from germline, CDR1 is SNHLY and CDR2 is FYNNEI. V was trimmed by 6 bases and J by 3 bases, leaving 12 bases between them. The chain's CDR3 is CASSGTRFYEQYF. In nucleotides, the CDR3 is TGTGCCAGCAGCGGCACGAGGTTCTACGAGCAGTACTTC.

The rearrangement uses TRBV9 and TRBJ2-3; 9 bases line up with TRBD2. CDR3 length: 17 amino acids. Germline V CDR1 and CDR2: SGDLS, YYNGEE. V gave up 4 bases and J gave up 2 bases; unmatched junction bases: 11. Here the CDR3 reads CASSHYSSGMDTDTQYF. CDR3 in DNA: TGTGCCAGCAGCCATTATTCTAGCGGGATGGACACAGATACGCAGTATTTT.

The V call is TRBV7-9, the J call TRBJ2-7, with unresolved D. Trimming stripped 5 bases from V and 4 bases from J, with 9 bases between. The germline gives CDR1 SEHNR, CDR2 FQNEAQ (reference sequence). There are 12 residues in the CDR3. The CDR3 DNA is TGTGCCAGCAGCCCTACGTTTTACGAGCAGTACTTC. As protein: CASSPTFYEQYF. Combining the CDR3 with reference TRBV7-9 and TRBJ2-7 gives the whole variable domain DTGVSQNPRHKITKRGQNVTFRCDPISEHNRLYWYRQTLGQGPEFLTYFQNEAQLEKSRLLSDRFSAERPKGSFSTLEIQRTEQGDSAMYLCASSPTFYEQYFGPGTRLTVT.